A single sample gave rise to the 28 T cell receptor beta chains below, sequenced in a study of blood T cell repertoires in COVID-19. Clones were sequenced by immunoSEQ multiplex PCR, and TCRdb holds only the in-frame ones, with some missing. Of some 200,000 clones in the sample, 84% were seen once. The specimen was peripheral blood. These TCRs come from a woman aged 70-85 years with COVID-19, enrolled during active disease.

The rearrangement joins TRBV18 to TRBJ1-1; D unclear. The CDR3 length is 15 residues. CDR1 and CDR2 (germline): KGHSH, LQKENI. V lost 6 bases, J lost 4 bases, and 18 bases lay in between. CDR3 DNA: TGTGCCAGCTCTTTGAACGGAGGTCGAAGCACTGAAGCTTTCTTT. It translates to CASSLNGGRSTEAFF.

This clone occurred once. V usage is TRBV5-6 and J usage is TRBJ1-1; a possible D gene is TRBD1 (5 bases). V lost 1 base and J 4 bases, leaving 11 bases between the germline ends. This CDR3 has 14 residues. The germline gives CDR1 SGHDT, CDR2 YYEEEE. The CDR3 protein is CASSLIGGTTEAFF. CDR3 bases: TGTGCCAGCAGCTTGATCGGGGGTACCACTGAAGCTTTCTTT.

The CDR3 nucleotides read TGCAGCGTTGAAGGGTTGGGCACCCGAGGGCCTGAAGCTTTCTTT. Encoded protein: CSVEGLGTRGPEAFF. The rearrangement uses TRBV29-1 and TRBJ1-1, with D uncertain. Trimming removed 1 base at V and 6 bases at J, with 18 bases between. Germline V gene lookup returns CDR1 SQVTM and CDR2 ANQGSEA. The CDR3 runs to 15 residues.

In DNA, the CDR3 is TGTGCCAGCAGCCCCAGACAGGGACTTAATGAAAAACTGTTTTTT. Amino acid sequence: CASSPRQGLNEKLFF. V is TRBV7-9 and J is TRBJ1-4, with TRBD1 matching 7 bases. Per germline, CDR1 SEHNR and CDR2 FQNEAQ (reference sequence). The CDR3 is made up of 15 amino acids. J gave up 4 bases and V 5 bases, and 7 bases lay outside the gene matches.

In DNA form, the CDR3 reads TGTGCCAGCGCATCTCTAGCGGGAAATAGGGCCTACGAGCAGTACTTC. Its protein product is CASASLAGNRAYEQYF. The chain combines TRBV28 with TRBJ2-7; 9 nucleotides match TRBD2. J gave up 2 bases and V 8 bases, and 13 bases lay outside the gene matches. The CDR3 runs to 16 residues. Germline lookup yields CDR1 MDHEN and CDR2 SYDVKM. The whole variable domain, filled in from reference TRBV28 and TRBJ2-7, reads DVKVTQSSRYLVKRTGEKVFLECVQDMDHENMFWYRQDPGLGLRLIYFSYDVKMKEKGDIPEGYSVSREKKERFSLILESASTNQTSMYLCASASLAGNRAYEQYFGPGTRLTVT.

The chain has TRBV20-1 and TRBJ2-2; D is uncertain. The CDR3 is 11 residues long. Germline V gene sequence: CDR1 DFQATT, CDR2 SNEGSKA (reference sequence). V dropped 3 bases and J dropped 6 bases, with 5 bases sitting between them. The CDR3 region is CSASGSGELFF. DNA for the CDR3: TGCAGTGCTAGCGGTTCCGGGGAGCTGTTTTTT.

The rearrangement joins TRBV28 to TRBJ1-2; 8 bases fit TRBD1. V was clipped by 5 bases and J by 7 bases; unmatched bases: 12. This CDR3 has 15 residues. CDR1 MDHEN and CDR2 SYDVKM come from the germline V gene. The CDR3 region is CASSTPTGARGGYTF. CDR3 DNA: TGTGCCAGCAGTACTCCGACAGGGGCTAGGGGTGGCTACACCTTC.

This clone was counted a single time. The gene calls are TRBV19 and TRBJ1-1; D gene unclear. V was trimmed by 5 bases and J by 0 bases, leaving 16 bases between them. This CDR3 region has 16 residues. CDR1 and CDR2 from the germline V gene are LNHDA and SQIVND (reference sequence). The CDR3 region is CASSLRGGALNTEAFF. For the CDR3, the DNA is TGTGCCAGTAGTCTCCGGGGAGGAGCACTGAACACTGAAGCTTTCTTT.

CDR3 protein: CASSITIVTSLEQFF. DNA of the CDR3: TGTGCCAGTAGTATAACCATCGTCACGAGTCTTGAGCAGTTCTTC. The chain carries TRBV19 and TRBJ2-1; D is unclear. The CDR3 loop spans 15 amino acids. Germline lookup yields CDR1 LNHDA and CDR2 SQIVND (reference sequence). Trimming took off 2 bases at V and 9 bases at J, with 17 bases between the two ends. The complete variable domain, with remaining parts taken from reference TRBV19 and TRBJ2-1, reads DGGITQSPKYLFRKEGQNVTLSCEQNLNHDAMYWYRQDPGQGLRLIYYSQIVNDFQKGDIAEGYSVSREKKESFPLTVTSAQKNPTAFYLCASSITIVTSLEQFFGPGTRLTVL.

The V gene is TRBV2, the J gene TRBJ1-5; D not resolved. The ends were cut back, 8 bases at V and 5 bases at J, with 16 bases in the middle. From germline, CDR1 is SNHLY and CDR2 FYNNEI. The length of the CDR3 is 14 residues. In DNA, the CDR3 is TGTGCCAGCCTAACAGTCGGGAGTTATCAGCCCCAGCATTTT. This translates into CASLTVGSYQPQHF.

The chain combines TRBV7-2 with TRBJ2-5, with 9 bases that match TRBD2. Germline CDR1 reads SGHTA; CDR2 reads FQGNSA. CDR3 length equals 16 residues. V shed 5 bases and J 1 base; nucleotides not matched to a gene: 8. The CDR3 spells CASSPRLAGRQETQYF. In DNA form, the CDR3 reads TGTGCCAGCAGCCCTAGGCTAGCGGGGCGCCAAGAGACCCAGTACTTC.

Here the CDR3 DNA reads TGTGCCAGCAGACCAGGGGACAGCTATGGCTACACCTTC. Translating gives CASRPGDSYGYTF. The chain is built from TRBV12-3 or TRBV12-4 and TRBJ1-2; 7 bases agree with TRBD1. V shed 6 bases, J shed 4 bases, and the junction held 5 bases outside the gene matches. The CDR3 length is 13 residues.

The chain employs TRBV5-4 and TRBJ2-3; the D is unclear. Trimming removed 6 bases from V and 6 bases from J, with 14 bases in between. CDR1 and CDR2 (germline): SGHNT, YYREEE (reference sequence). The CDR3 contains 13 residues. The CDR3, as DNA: TGTGCCAGCAACCGGCTAGAAGGCGATACGCAGTATTTT. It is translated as CASNRLEGDTQYF.

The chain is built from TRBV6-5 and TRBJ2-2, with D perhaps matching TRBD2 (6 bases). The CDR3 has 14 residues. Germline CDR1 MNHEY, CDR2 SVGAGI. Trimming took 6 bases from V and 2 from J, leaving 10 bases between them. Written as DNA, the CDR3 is TGTGCCAGCAGGGGGACTTTTAACACCGGGGAGCTGTTTTTT. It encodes CASRGTFNTGELFF.

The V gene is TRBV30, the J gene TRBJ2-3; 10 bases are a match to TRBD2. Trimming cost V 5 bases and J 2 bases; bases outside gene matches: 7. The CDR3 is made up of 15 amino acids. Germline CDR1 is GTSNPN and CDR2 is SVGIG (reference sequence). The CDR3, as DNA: TGTGCCTGGTTACCCACTAGCGGGGTCACAGATACGCAGTATTTT. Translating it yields CAWLPTSGVTDTQYF.

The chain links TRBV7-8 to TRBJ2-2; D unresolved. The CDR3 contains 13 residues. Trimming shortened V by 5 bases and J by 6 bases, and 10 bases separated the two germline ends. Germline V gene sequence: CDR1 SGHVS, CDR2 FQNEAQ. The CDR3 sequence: CASSSQVPGELFF. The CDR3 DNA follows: TGTGCCAGCAGCAGCCAAGTCCCCGGGGAGCTGTTTTTT.

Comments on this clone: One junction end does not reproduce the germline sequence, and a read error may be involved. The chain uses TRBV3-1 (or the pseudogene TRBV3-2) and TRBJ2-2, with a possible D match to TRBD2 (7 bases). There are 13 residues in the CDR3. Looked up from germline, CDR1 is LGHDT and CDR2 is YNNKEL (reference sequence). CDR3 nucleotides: TGTGCCAGCAGCCTTCGGGGGGCCGGGGGGCTGTTTTTT. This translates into CASSLRGAGGLFF.

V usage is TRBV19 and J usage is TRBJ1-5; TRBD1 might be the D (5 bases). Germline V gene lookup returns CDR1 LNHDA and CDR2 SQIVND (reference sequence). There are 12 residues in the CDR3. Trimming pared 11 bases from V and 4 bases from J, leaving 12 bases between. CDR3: CAGRSGNQPQHF. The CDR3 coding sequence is TGTGCCGGGCGCTCAGGGAATCAGCCCCAGCATTTT.

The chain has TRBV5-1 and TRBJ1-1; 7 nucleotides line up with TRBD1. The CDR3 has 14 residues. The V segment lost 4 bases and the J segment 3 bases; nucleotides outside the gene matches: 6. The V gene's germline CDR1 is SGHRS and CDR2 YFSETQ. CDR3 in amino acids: CASSPAQGHTEAFF. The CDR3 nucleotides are TGCGCCAGCAGCCCCGCACAGGGGCACACTGAAGCTTTCTTT.

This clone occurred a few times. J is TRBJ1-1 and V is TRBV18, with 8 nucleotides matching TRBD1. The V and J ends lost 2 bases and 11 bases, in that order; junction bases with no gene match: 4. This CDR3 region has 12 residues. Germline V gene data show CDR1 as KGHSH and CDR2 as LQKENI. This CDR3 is CASSPGQGRAFF. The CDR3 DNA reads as TGTGCCAGCTCACCAGGACAGGGACGGGCTTTCTTT.

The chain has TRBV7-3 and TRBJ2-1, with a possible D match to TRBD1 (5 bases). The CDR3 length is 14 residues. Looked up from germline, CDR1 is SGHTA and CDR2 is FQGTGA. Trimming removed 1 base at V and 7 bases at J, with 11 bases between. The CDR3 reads CASSLSQGSNEQFF. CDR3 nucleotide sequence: TGTGCCAGCAGCTTAAGCCAGGGTTCTAATGAGCAGTTCTTC.

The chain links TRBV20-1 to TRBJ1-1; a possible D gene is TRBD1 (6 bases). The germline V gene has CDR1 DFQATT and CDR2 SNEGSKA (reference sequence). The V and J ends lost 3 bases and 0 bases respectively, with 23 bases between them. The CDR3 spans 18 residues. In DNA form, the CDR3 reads TGCAGTGCTAGTAGGGCGACAGGCCAACGGAGAGTGAACACTGAAGCTTTCTTT. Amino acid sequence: CSASRATGQRRVNTEAFF.

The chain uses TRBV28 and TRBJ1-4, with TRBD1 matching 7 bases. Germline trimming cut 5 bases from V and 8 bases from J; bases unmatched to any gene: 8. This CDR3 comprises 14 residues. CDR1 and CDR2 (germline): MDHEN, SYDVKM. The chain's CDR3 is CASSRYRGGEKLFF. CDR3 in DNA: TGTGCCAGCAGTCGTTACAGGGGTGGGGAAAAACTGTTTTTT.

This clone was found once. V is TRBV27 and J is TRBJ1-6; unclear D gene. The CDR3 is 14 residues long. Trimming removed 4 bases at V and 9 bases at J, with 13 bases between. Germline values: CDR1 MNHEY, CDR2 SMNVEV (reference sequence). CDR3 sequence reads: CASSSPLGGSPLHF. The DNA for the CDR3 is TGTGCCAGCAGTTCTCCACTGGGAGGTTCACCCCTCCACTTT.

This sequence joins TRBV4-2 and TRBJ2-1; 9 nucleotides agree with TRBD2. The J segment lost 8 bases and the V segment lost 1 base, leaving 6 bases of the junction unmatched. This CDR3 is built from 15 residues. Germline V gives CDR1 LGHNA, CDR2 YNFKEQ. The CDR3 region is CASSQGRIAGDEQFF. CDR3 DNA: TGTGCCAGCAGCCAAGGGAGAATAGCGGGAGATGAGCAGTTCTTC.

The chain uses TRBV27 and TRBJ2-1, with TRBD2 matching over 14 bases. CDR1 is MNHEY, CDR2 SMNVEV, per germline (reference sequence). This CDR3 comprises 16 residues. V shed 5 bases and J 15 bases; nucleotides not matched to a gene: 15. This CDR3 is CASSPGLAGGPTARFF. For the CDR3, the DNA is TGTGCCAGCAGTCCCGGACTAGCGGGGGGTCCCACGGCGAGGTTCTTC.

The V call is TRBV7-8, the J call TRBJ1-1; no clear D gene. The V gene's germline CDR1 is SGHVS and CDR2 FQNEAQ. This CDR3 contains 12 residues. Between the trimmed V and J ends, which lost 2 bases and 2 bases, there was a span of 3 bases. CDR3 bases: TGTGCCAGCAGCTTACTAAACACTGAAGCTTTCTTT. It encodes CASSLLNTEAFF.

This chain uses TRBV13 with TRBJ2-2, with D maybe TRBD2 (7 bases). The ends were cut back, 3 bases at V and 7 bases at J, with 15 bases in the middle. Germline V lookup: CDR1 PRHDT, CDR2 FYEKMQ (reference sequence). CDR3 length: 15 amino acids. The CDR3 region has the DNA TGTGCCAGCAGCTTTCCCGCGGGGGCCCACGGGGAGCTGTTTTTT. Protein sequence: CASSFPAGAHGELFF.